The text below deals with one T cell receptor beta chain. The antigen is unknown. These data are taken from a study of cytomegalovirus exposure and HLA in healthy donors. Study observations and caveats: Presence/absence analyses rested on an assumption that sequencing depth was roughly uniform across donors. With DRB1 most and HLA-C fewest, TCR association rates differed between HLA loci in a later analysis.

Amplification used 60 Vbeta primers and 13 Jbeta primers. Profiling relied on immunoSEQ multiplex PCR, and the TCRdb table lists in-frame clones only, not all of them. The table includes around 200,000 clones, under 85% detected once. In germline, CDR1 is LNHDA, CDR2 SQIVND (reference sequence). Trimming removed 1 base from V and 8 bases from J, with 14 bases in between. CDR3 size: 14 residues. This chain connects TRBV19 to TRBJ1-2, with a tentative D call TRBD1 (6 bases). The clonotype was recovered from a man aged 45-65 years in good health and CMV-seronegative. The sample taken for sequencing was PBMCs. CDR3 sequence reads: CASSIVPGTKGYTF. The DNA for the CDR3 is TGTGCCAGTAGTATAGTACCGGGGACAAAAGGCTACACCTTC.